The 30 T cell receptor beta chains listed next were all sequenced from one sample in a study of T cell repertoires in cytomegalovirus infection. MiXCR was run by TCRdb on the reads, yielding one entry per CDR3 protein. This sample has 740,000 or so distinct CDR3 sequences, with less than 40% found just once. What was sequenced was PBMCs. Receptors were obtained from a human donor in good health (CMV status not recorded). Some clones in this sample may be carry-over from other donors' samples.

The rearrangement uses TRBV5-1 and TRBJ2-5, with TRBD2 as a possible D gene (7 bases). The CDR3 sequence is 14 residues long. V lost 1 base, J lost 5 bases, and 12 bases lay in between. Germline CDR1 SGHRS, CDR2 YFSETQ. CDR3 region: CASSLSGTRETQYF. The CDR3 nucleotides read TGCGCCAGCAGCTTGAGCGGGACACGCGAGACCCAGTACTTC.

Notes on this clonotype: A junction boundary mismatches the germline segment, possibly from a read error. This sequence joins TRBV12-3 or TRBV12-4 and TRBJ2-7, with TRBD1 as a possible D gene (6 bases). This CDR3 has 17 residues. DNA for the CDR3: TGTGCCAGCATTTTACCCGCGAGTGGGCAGGGGAACTACGAGCAGTACTTC. Amino acid sequence: CASILPASGQGNYEQYF.

The chain links TRBV7-9 to TRBJ1-2; D is undetermined. CDR1 is SEHNR and CDR2 is FQNEAQ in the germline V gene (reference sequence). CDR3 length: 13 residues. The V end was cut by 1 base, the J end by 6 bases, with 9 bases between. The CDR3 coding sequence is TGTGCCAGCAGCTTAGGGCAAACGGATGGCTACACCTTC. Residues: CASSLGQTDGYTF.

The V call is TRBV5-4, the J call TRBJ1-1; 7 bases fit TRBD1. The germline gives CDR1 SGHNT, CDR2 YYREEE (reference sequence). Trimming took 4 bases from V and 2 from J; bases not matched to a gene: 8. The CDR3 length is 15 residues. Here the CDR3 reads CASSPKDRFNTEAFF. The CDR3 region has the DNA TGTGCCAGCAGCCCGAAGGACAGGTTCAACACTGAAGCTTTCTTT.

This chain connects TRBV19 to TRBJ2-5; either TRBD1 or TRBD2 may fit D (5 bases each). The CDR3 has 14 residues. Germline assignment: CDR1 LNHDA and CDR2 SQIVND (reference sequence). The V gene lost 7 bases and the J gene lost 5 bases, with 17 bases spanning the gap. The CDR3: CASNPGRSRETQYF. CDR3 DNA: TGTGCCAGTAACCCGGGACGGTCTAGGGAGACCCAGTACTTC.

V is TRBV7-8 and J is TRBJ2-7, with D perhaps assigned TRBD1 or TRBD2 (5 bases each). Germline values: CDR1 SGHVS, CDR2 FQNEAQ. This CDR3 comprises 14 residues. The V end was cut by 1 base, the J end by 5 bases, with 12 bases between. Here the CDR3 DNA reads TGTGCCAGCAGCTTAGGAGGGGACGTGCACGAGCAGTACTTC. This encodes CASSLGGDVHEQYF.

This clonotype was seen repeatedly, ten times or more. The rearrangement joins TRBV7-9 to TRBJ2-7; weak D call: TRBD2 (7 bases). CDR3 length: 14 residues. CDR1 and CDR2 (germline): SEHNR, FQNEAQ (reference sequence). V lost 0 bases and J 7 bases, leaving 13 bases between the germline ends. The CDR3 spells CASSLARGQEEQYF. Here the CDR3 DNA reads TGTGCCAGCAGCTTAGCGCGGGGGCAGGAGGAGCAGTACTTC.

Points on this clonotype: One end of the junction is discordant with germline, which a read error may explain. The chain uses TRBV28 and TRBJ2-6; D remains ambiguous. The CDR3 has 15 amino acids. Germline loops: CDR1 MDHEN, CDR2 SYDVKM. The CDR3 region is CDSSLGGAGANVLTF. For the CDR3, the DNA is TGTGACAGCAGTTTGGGTGGTGCAGGGGCCAACGTCCTGACTTTC.

This clonotype has more than one count but fewer than ten. The rearrangement links TRBV4-2 to TRBJ1-2, with a tentative D call TRBD1 (5 bases). Deletions cut 0 bases from V and 2 bases from J, with 7 bases between. The V gene's germline CDR1 is LGHNA and CDR2 YNFKEQ. CDR3 size: 14 residues. The CDR3 protein is CASSQDKGNYGYTF. The CDR3 coding sequence is TGTGCCAGCAGCCAAGATAAGGGGAACTATGGCTACACCTTC.

This clonotype was detected only a few times. The V and J genes are TRBV7-9 and TRBJ2-7, with 7 positions matching TRBD1. J was trimmed by 0 bases and V by 0 bases; bases with no gene match: 5. The CDR3 runs to 16 residues. Germline V gene sequence: CDR1 SEHNR, CDR2 FQNEAQ (reference sequence). CDR3 sequence: CASSLALGTASYEQYF. CDR3 sequence (DNA): TGTGCCAGCAGCTTAGCGCTAGGGACAGCCTCCTACGAGCAGTACTTC.

This clonotype was detected only a few times. The CDR3 DNA is TGTGCCAGCAGGTCCAGCGAAGAGACCCAGTACTTC. Protein product: CASRSSEETQYF. This chain connects TRBV28 to TRBJ2-5, with D uncertain. This CDR3 comprises 12 residues. CDR1 MDHEN and CDR2 SYDVKM come from the germline V gene. V was clipped by 6 bases and J by 3 bases, with 8 bases between them.

Many counts were recorded for this clonotype. The chain employs TRBV7-2 and TRBJ1-1, with D possibly TRBD1 on 5 matching bases. The germline V and J ends were trimmed by 1 base and 7 bases, with 10 bases remaining between them. Germline loops: CDR1 SGHTA, CDR2 FQGNSA. CDR3 size: 13 residues. The CDR3 sequence is CASSLGGGFEAFF. The CDR3 DNA follows: TGTGCCAGCAGCTTAGGGGGGGGGTTTGAAGCTTTCTTT.

The rearrangement links TRBV24-1 to TRBJ1-2, with 8 bases aligning to TRBD1. Germline V gives CDR1 KGHDR, CDR2 SFDVKD. CDR3 length: 15 amino acids. After removal of 3 bases from V and 3 bases from J, the junction contained 5 bases not matched to a gene. Here the CDR3 reads CATSDGTGSYYGYTF. As DNA, the CDR3 is TGTGCCACCAGTGATGGGACAGGTTCCTACTATGGCTACACCTTC.

The chain combines TRBV4-1 with TRBJ1-4; D not resolved. This CDR3 contains 15 residues. The V gene lost 1 base and the J gene lost 8 bases, with 14 bases spanning the gap. Germline V CDR1 and CDR2: MGHRA, YSYEKL. The CDR3 nucleotides read TGCGCCAGCAGCCAAGTTAACCTGCGACGGGAAAAACTGTTTTTT. This encodes CASSQVNLRREKLFF.

CDR3 in amino acids: CASNRPSTDTQYF. CDR3 nucleotides: TGTGCCAGCAATAGACCGAGCACAGATACGCAGTATTTT. The V gene is TRBV28, the J gene TRBJ2-3; no definite D call. The CDR3 extends over 13 amino acids. Germline V lookup: CDR1 MDHEN, CDR2 SYDVKM. Trimming removed 7 bases at V and 0 bases at J, with 8 bases between.

This rearrangement joins TRBV5-6 to TRBJ1-1; D unclear. CDR1 and CDR2 from the germline V gene are SGHDT and YYEEEE. V dropped 5 bases and J dropped 1 base, with 6 bases sitting between them. This CDR3 contains 12 residues. In DNA form, the CDR3 reads TGTGCCAGCAGTTACAAGAACACTGAAGCTTTCTTT. The encoded protein is CASSYKNTEAFF. The entire variable domain, with the rest obtained from reference TRBV5-6 and TRBJ1-1, is as follows: DAGVTQSPTHLIKTRGQQVTLRCSPKSGHDTVSWYQQALGQGPQFIFQYYEEEERQRGNFPDRFSGHQFPNYSSELNVNALLLGDSALYLCASSYKNTEAFFGQGTRLTVV.

This clonotype was counted many times. The CDR3 DNA is TGTGCCAGCAGCTTAGCCTCTAACACAGATACGCAGTATTTT. Its protein is CASSLASNTDTQYF. This chain uses TRBV11-2 with TRBJ2-3; the D is unclear. Germline assignment: CDR1 SGHAT and CDR2 FQNNGV. CDR3 length: 14 residues. Trimming shortened V by 1 base and J by 2 bases, and 7 bases separated the two germline ends.

This clonotype was counted once. The rearrangement links TRBV29-1 to TRBJ2-3, with TRBD2 matching over 15 bases. V shed 7 bases, J shed 2 bases, and the junction held 7 bases outside the gene matches. Germline V gene lookup returns CDR1 SQVTM and CDR2 ANQGSEA. This CDR3 is built from 16 residues. CDR3 sequence (DNA): TGCAGCGGGAAAGGGACTAGCGGGGGGATCACAGATACGCAGTATTTT. Translation gives CSGKGTSGGITDTQYF.

This clonotype was seen a handful of times. The chain links TRBV29-1 to TRBJ1-1; no definite D call. Germline V gives CDR1 SQVTM, CDR2 ANQGSEA. The CDR3 has 12 residues. V shed 3 bases and J shed 5 bases, with 10 bases lying between them. In DNA, the CDR3 is TGCAGCGTTGAGTTAGGTGTGACTGAAGCTTTCTTT. Amino acids: CSVELGVTEAFF.

This clonotype has more than one count but fewer than ten. V gene TRBV28 combines with J gene TRBJ2-7, with 7 bases lining up with TRBD1. The CDR3 contains 13 residues. Trimming cost V 5 bases and J 2 bases; bases outside gene matches: 3. Germline CDR1 is MDHEN and CDR2 is SYDVKM. CDR3 DNA sequence: TGTGCCAGCAGTAACAGGGGACCCTACGAGCAGTACTTC. Residues: CASSNRGPYEQYF. The entire variable domain, with the rest obtained from reference TRBV28 and TRBJ2-7, is as follows: DVKVTQSSRYLVKRTGEKVFLECVQDMDHENMFWYRQDPGLGLRLIYFSYDVKMKEKGDIPEGYSVSREKKERFSLILESASTNQTSMYLCASSNRGPYEQYFGPGTRLTVT.

As regards this clonotype: Germline is not matched at one junction end, which may reflect a read error. This rearrangement joins TRBV7-9 to TRBJ2-2, with D tentatively TRBD2 (5 bases). CDR1 SEHNR and CDR2 FQNEAQ come from the germline V gene (reference sequence). The length of the CDR3 is 14 residues. The CDR3: CASSLGVNTGERFF. The CDR3, as DNA: TGTGCCAGCAGCTTAGGCGTCAACACCGGGGAGCGGTTTTTT.

A few counts support this clonotype. The J gene is TRBJ2-1, the V gene TRBV27; maybe TRBD1 (6 bases). Germline V gene data show CDR1 as MNHEY and CDR2 as SMNVEV (reference sequence). Trimming cost V 2 bases and J 12 bases, with 14 bases left between them. This CDR3 spans 13 amino acids. The CDR3 DNA is TGTGCCAGCAGTTTACCCAAACAGGGCGGGCAGTTCTTC. It codes for CASSLPKQGGQFF.

This clonotype was counted ten times or more. The rearrangement uses TRBV7-9 and TRBJ1-6, with TRBD1 as a possible D gene (5 bases). CDR3 length: 14 amino acids. The germline gives CDR1 SEHNR, CDR2 FQNEAQ (reference sequence). V was clipped by 3 bases and J by 7 bases, with 10 bases between them. Written as DNA, the CDR3 is TGTGCCAGCAGCTTCTCCAGGGACAATTCACCCCTCCACTTT. This sequence encodes CASSFSRDNSPLHF. The whole variable domain, filled in from reference TRBV7-9 and TRBJ1-6, reads DTGVSQNPRHKITKRGQNVTFRCDPISEHNRLYWYRQTLGQGPEFLTYFQNEAQLEKSRLLSDRFSAERPKGSFSTLEIQRTEQGDSAMYLCASSFSRDNSPLHFGNGTRLTVT.

The chain carries TRBV20-1 and TRBJ2-7; D could derive from TRBD1 or TRBD2 (5 bases each). Trimming pared 5 bases from V and 1 base from J, leaving 18 bases between. The CDR3 is 15 residues long. Germline V lookup: CDR1 DFQATT, CDR2 SNEGSKA (reference sequence). Written as DNA, the CDR3 is TGCAGTGCTGAACCCCCCGGGACGGCGTCCTACGAGCAGTACTTC. It codes for CSAEPPGTASYEQYF.

Comments on this clonotype: At one of its ends the junction is not consistent with the germline gene, which may arise from a read error. J is TRBJ1-1 and V is TRBV20-1; D not resolved. CDR1 and CDR2 (germline): DFQATT, SNEGSKA (reference sequence). The CDR3 loop spans 13 amino acids. CDR3 amino acids: CSAKNAGGTEAYF. CDR3 sequence (DNA): TGCAGTGCTAAAAATGCGGGCGGCACTGAAGCTTACTTT.

The chain couples TRBV11-3 to TRBJ2-1, with 9 bases aligning to TRBD1. CDR1 and CDR2 (germline): SGHNT, YENEEA. The CDR3 length is 15 residues. V trimming: 5 bases; J trimming: 8 bases; junction bases outside the gene matches: 10. In DNA, the CDR3 is TGTGCCAGCAGCGGACCGGGACAGGGTGTGGATGAGCAGTTCTTC. Its protein product is CASSGPGQGVDEQFF.

The chain employs TRBV11-3 and TRBJ2-1; maybe TRBD1 (6 bases). The CDR3 loop spans 15 amino acids. Germline lookup yields CDR1 SGHNT and CDR2 YENEEA. V lost 1 base and J lost 0, with 7 bases in between. The CDR3 coding sequence is TGTGCCAGCAGCTTAGGGACAGACTCCTACAATGAGCAGTTCTTC. It specifies CASSLGTDSYNEQFF. The whole variable domain, filled in from reference TRBV11-3 and TRBJ2-1, reads EAGVVQSPRYKIIEKKQPVAFWCNPISGHNTLYWYLQNLGQGPELLIRYENEEAVDDSQLPKDRFSAERLKGVDSTLKIQPAELGDSAVYLCASSLGTDSYNEQFFGPGTRLTVL.

In this sample, this clonotype turned up a few times. The rearrangement uses TRBV6-1 and TRBJ2-7; weak D call: TRBD2 (6 bases). The CDR3 totals 13 residues. From germline, CDR1 is MNHNS and CDR2 SASEGT. Trimming stripped 0 bases from V and 7 bases from J, with 10 bases between. Here the CDR3 reads CASSEAGRKEQYF. The CDR3 DNA follows: TGTGCCAGCAGTGAAGCTGGGAGGAAAGAGCAGTACTTC.

The V and J genes are TRBV20-1 and TRBJ2-3; D might be TRBD2 (5 bases). Trimming took 2 bases from V and 4 from J, leaving 7 bases between them. The CDR3 consists of 12 residues. The germline CDR1 and CDR2 sequences are DFQATT and SNEGSKA (reference sequence). For the CDR3, the DNA is TGCAGTGCTAGACCGGAGGCAGATACGCAGTATTTT. Encoded protein: CSARPEADTQYF.

As to this clonotype: A read error may produce the germline difference seen at one junction end. The V call is TRBV28, the J call TRBJ1-1, with D uncertain. The CDR3 totals 14 residues. Germline lookup yields CDR1 MDHEN and CDR2 SYDVKM. The CDR3 coding sequence is TGTGCCAGCAGTTTGGGTCCGGTGAACACTGAAGATTTCTTT. It translates to CASSLGPVNTEDFF.